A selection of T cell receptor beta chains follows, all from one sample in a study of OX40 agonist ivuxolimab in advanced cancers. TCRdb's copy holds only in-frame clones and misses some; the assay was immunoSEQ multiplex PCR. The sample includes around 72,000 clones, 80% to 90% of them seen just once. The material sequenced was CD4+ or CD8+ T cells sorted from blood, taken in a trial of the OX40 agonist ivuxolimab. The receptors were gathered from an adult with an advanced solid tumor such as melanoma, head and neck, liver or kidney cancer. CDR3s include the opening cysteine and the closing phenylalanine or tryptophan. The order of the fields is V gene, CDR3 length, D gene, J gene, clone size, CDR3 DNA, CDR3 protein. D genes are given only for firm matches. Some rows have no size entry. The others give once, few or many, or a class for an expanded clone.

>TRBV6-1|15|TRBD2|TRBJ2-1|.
TGTGCCAGCAGCCTCGGGACTAGCGGACACAATGAGCAGTTCTTC
CASSLGTSGHNEQFF
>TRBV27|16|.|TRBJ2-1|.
TGTGCCAGCAGTTTCATTACAGGGAGCTCCTACAATGAGCAGTTCTTC
CASSFITGSSYNEQFF
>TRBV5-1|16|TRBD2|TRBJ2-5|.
TGCGCCAGCAGCTTGGCCGTTAGCGGGAACGGAGAGACCCAGTACTTC
CASSLAVSGNGETQYF
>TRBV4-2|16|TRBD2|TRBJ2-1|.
TGTGCCAGCAGCCAAGCCGTGTCTAGCGGTAACAATGAGCAGTTCTTC
CASSQAVSSGNNEQFF
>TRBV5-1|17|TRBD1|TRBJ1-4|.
TGCGCCAGCAGCTCGAGTACAGGGGGCGGAACTAATGAAAAACTGTTTTTT
CASSSSTGGGTNEKLFF
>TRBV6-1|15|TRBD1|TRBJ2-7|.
TGTGCCAGCAGTGAAACCAAGGACAGGGGGGACGAGCAGTACTTC
CASSETKDRGDEQYF
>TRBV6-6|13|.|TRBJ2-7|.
TGTGCCAGCAGTTTCCCAGGGGTAGACGAGCAGTACTTC
CASSFPGVDEQYF
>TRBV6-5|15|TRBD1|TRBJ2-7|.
TGTGCCAGCAGTTACTCGGGGACAGGGGATTACGAGCAGTACTTC
CASSYSGTGDYEQYF
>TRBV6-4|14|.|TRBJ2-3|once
TGTGCCAGCAGTGAACTGGCCAGCACAGATACGCAGTATTTT
CASSELASTDTQYF
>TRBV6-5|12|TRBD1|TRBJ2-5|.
TGTGCCAGCAGCGGACAGGGTGAGACCCAGTACTTC
CASSGQGETQYF
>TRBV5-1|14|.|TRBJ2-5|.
TGCGCCAGCAGCAAGAACACCTCCCAAGAGACCCAGTACTTC
CASSKNTSQETQYF
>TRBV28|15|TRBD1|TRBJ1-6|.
TGTGCCAGCAGTTCACCAGACAGGGAGGGTTCACCCCTCCACTTT
CASSSPDREGSPLHF